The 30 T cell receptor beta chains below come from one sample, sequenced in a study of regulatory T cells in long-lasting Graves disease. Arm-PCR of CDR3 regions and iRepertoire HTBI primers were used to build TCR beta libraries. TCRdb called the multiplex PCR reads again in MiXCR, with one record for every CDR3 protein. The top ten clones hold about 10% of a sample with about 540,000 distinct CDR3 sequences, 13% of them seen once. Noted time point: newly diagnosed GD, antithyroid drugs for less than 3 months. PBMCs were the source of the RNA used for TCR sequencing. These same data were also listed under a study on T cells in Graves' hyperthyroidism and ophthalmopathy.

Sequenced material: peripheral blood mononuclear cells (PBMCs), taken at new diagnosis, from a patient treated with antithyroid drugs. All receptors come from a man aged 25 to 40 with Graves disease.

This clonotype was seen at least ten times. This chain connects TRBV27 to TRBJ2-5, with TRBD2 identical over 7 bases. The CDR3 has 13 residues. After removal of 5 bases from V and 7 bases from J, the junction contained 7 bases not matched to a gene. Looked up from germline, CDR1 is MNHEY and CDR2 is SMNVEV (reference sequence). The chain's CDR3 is CASSPWTRVTQYF. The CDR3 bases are TGTGCCAGCAGTCCCTGGACTAGGGTGACCCAGTACTTC.

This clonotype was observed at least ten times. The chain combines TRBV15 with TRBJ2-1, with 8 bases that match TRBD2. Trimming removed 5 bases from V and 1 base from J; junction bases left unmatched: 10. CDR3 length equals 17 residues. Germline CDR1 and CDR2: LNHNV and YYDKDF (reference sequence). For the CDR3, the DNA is TGTGCCACCAGCTCCTCTGGGCTAGCGGGTTCCTACAATGAGCAGTTCTTC. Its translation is CATSSSGLAGSYNEQFF.

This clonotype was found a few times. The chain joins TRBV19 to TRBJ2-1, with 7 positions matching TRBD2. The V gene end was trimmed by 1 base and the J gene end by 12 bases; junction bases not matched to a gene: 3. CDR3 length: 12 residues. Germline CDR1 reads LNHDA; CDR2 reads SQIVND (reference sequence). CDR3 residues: CASSIAGTMQFF. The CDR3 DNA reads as TGTGCCAGTAGTATAGCCGGGACTATGCAGTTCTTC.

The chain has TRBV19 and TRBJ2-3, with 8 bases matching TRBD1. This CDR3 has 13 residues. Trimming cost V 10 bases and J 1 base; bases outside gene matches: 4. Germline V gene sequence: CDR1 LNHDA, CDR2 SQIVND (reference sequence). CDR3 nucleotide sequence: TGTGCCACTGAGACAGGGGGCACAGATACGCAGTATTTT. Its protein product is CATETGGTDTQYF.

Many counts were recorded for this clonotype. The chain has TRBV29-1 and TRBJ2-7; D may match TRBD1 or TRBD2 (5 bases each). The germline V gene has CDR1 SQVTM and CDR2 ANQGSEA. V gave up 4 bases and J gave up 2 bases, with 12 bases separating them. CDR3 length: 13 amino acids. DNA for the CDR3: TGCAGCGTTGCGAGGGGTTTCACCTACGAGCAGTACTTC. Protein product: CSVARGFTYEQYF.

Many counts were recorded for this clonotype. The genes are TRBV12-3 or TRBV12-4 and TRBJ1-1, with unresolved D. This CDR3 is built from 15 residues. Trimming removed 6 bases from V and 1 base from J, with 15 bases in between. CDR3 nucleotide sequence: TGTGCCAGCAGCCGAACCTCGGCTGGGAACACTGAAGCTTTCTTT. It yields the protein CASSRTSAGNTEAFF.

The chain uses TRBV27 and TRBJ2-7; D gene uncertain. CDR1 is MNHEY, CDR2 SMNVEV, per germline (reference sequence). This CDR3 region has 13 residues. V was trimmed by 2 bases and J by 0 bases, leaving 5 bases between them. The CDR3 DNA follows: TGTGCCAGCAGTTTAAAGGGCTCCTACGAGCAGTACTTC. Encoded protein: CASSLKGSYEQYF.

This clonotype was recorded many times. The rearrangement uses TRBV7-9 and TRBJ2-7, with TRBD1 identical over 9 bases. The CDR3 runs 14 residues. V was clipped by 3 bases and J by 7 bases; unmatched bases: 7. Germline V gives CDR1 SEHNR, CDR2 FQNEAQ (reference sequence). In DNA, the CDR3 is TGTGCCAGCAGCTTCTCCGGGACAGGGAAGGAGCAGTACTTC. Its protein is CASSFSGTGKEQYF.

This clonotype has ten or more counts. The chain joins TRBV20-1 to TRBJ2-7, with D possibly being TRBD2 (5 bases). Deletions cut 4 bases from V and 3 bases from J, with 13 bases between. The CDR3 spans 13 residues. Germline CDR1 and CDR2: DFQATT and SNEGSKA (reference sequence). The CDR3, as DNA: TGCAGTGCTATACGGGGTTCGGACTACGAGCAGTACTTC. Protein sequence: CSAIRGSDYEQYF.

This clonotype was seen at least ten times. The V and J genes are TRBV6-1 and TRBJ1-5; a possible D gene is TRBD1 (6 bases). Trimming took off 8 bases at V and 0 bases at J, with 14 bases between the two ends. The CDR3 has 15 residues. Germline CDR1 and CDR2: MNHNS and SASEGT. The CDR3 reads CASYEQGYSNQPQHF. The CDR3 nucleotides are TGTGCCAGCTATGAACAGGGCTATAGCAATCAGCCCCAGCATTTT.

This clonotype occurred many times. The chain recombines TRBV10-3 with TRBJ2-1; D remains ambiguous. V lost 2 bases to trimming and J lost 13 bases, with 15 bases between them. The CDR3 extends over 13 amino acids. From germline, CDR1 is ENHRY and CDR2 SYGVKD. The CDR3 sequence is CAISEEAGRAQFF. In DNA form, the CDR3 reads TGTGCCATCAGTGAGGAAGCCGGGCGCGCCCAGTTCTTC.

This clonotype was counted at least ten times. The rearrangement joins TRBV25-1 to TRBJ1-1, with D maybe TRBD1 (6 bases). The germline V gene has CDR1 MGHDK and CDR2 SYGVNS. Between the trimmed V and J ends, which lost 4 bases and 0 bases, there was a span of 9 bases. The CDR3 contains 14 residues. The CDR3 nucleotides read TGTGCCAGCAGTGCGGACAGACTGAACACTGAAGCTTTCTTT. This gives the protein CASSADRLNTEAFF.

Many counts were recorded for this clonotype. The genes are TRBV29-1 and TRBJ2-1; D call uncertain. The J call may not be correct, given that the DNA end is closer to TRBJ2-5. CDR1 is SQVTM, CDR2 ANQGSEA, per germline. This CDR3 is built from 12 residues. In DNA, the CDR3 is TGCAGCTGTCAGACAAACTCGGTGGCCCAGTACTTC. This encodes CSCQTNSVAQYF.

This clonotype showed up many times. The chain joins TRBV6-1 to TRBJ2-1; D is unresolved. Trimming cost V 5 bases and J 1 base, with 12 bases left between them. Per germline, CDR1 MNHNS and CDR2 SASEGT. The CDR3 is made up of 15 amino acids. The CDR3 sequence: CASSKVQSSYNEQFF. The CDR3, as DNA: TGTGCCAGCAGTAAAGTTCAGTCATCCTACAATGAGCAGTTCTTC.

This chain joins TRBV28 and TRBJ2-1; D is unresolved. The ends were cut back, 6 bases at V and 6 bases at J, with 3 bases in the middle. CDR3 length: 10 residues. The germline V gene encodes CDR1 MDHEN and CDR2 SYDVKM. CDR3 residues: CASRANEQFF. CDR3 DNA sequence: TGTGCCAGCAGAGCCAATGAGCAGTTCTTC.

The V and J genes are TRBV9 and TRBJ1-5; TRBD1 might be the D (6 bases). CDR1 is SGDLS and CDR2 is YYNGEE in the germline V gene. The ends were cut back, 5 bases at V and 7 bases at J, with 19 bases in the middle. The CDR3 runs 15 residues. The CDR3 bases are TGTGCCAGCAGTCCCGGGCCCAGGGGCGGCCAGCCCCAGCATTTT. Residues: CASSPGPRGGQPQHF.

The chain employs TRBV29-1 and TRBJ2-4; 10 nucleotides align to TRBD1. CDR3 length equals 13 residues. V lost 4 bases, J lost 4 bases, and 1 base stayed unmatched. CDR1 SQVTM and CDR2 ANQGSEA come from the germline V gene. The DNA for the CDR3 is TGCAGCGTTGCGGGACAGGGGAAAAACATTCAGTACTTC. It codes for CSVAGQGKNIQYF. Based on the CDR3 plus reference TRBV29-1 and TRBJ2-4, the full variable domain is SAVISQKPSRDICQRGTSLTIQCQVDSQVTMMFWYRQQPGQSLTLIATANQGSEATYESGFVIDKFPISRPNLTFSTLTVSNMSPEDSSIYLCSVAGQGKNIQYFGAGTRLSVL.

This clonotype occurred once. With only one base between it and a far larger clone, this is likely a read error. CDR3: CASSLGETGELSF. The CDR3, as DNA: TGTGCCAGCAGCTTGGGGGAAACCGGGGAGCTGTCTTTT. This sequence joins TRBV11-3 and TRBJ2-2; D assignment may be TRBD1 or TRBD2 (5 bases each). CDR3 size: 13 residues. Germline loops: CDR1 SGHNT, CDR2 YENEEA.

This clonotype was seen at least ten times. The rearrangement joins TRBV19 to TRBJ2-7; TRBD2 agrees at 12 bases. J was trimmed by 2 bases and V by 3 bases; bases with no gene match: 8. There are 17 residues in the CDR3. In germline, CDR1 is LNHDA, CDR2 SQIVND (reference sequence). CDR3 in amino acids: CASSISGLAGTTYEQYF. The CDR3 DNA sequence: TGTGCCAGTAGTATCTCCGGACTAGCGGGAACAACCTACGAGCAGTACTTC.

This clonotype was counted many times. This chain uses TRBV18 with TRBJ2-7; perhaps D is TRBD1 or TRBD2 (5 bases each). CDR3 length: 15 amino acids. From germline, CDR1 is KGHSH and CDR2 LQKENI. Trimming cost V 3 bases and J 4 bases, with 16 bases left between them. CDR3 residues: CASSPGRRDLYEQYF. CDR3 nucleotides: TGTGCCAGCTCACCCGGGCGCAGGGACCTTTACGAGCAGTACTTC.

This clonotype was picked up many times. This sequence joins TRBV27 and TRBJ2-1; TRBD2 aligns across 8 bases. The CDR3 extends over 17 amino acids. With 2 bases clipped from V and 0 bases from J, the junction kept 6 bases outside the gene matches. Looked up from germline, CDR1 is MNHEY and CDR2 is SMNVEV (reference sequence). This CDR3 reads CASSLPPGGSSYNEQFF. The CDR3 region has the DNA TGTGCCAGCAGTTTACCCCCGGGGGGGAGCTCCTACAATGAGCAGTTCTTC.

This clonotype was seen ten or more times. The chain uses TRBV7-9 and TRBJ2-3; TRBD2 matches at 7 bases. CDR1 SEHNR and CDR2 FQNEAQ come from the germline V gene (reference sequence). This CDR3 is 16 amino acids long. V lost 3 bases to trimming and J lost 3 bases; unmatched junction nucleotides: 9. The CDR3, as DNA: TGTGCCAGCAGCTTGAGAGCGGGGCTGGGGACAGATACGCAGTATTTT. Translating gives CASSLRAGLGTDTQYF.

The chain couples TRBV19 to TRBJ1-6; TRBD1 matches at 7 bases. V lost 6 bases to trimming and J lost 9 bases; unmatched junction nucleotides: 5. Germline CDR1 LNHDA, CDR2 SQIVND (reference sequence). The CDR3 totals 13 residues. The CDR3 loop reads CASSWDSGSPLHF. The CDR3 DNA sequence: TGTGCCAGTAGCTGGGACAGCGGTTCACCCCTCCACTTT.

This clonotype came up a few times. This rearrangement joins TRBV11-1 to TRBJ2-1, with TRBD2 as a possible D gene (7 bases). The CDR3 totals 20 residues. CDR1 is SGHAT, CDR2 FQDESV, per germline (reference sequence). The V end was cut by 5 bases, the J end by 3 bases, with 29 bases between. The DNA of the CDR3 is TGTGCCAGCAGCCGAGGGGGGGACTGGAGGGCCGGGGCCTTCTACAATGAGCAGTTCTTC. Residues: CASSRGGDWRAGAFYNEQFF.

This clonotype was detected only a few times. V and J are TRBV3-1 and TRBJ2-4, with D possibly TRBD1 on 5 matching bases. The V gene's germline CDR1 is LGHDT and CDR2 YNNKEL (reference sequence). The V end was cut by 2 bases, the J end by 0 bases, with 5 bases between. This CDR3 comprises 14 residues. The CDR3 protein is CASSQQGAKNIQYF. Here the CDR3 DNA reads TGTGCCAGCAGCCAACAGGGAGCCAAAAACATTCAGTACTTC.

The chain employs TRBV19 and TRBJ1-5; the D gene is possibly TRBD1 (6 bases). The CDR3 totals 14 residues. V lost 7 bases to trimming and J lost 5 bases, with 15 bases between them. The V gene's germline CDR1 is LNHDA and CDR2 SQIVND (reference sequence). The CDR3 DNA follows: TGTGCCAGTAAAATAAGAGGGGGAGATCAGCCCCAGCATTTT. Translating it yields CASKIRGGDQPQHF.

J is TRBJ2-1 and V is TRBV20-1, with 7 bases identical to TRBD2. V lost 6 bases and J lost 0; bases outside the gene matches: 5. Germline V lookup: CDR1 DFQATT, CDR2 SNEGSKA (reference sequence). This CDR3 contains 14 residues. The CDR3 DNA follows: TGCAGTGCCGGGGGGAGTCTCTCCTACAATGAGCAGTTCTTC. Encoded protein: CSAGGSLSYNEQFF.

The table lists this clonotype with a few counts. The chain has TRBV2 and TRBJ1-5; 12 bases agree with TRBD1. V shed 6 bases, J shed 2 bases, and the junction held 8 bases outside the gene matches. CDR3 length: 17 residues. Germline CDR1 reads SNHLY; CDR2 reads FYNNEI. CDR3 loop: CASRGTGGIDRNQPQHF. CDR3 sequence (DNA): TGTGCCAGCAGGGGGACAGGGGGCATAGATCGCAATCAGCCCCAGCATTTT.

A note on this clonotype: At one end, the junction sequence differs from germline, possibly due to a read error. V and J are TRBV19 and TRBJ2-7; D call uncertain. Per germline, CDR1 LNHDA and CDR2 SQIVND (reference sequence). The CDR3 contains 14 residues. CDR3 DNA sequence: TGTGCCAGTAGTAGCGGCCCTGGCATCTACGGGCAGTGCTTC. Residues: CASSSGPGIYGQCF.

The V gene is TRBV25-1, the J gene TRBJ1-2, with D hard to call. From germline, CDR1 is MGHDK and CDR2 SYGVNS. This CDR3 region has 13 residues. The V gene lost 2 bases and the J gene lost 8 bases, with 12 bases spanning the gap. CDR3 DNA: TGTGCCAGCAGTGAACCGGGATTGGAGGGCTACACCTTC. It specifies CASSEPGLEGYTF.